Shown below are 7 T cell receptor beta chains from a single sample sequenced in a study of T cells in Graves' hyperthyroidism and ophthalmopathy. TCR beta CDR3 region amplification was performed from RNA transcripts. An initial round of RT-PCR targeting the TCR CDR3 relied on the HTBI primer set. TCRdb itself ran the multiplex PCR reads through MiXCR, one entry per CDR3 protein. Here the sample spans about 710,000 distinct CDR3 sequences, about a sixth being singletons. The sample was blood. The receptors come from a man younger than 30 with Graves' hyperthyroidism.

The V and J genes are TRBV27 and TRBJ1-4; no clear D gene. Germline assignment: CDR1 MNHEY and CDR2 SMNVEV (reference sequence). The CDR3 extends over 17 amino acids. V lost 1 base and J 4 bases, leaving 16 bases between the germline ends. CDR3 in amino acids: CASSLLGRKTDNEKLFF. Here the CDR3 DNA reads TGTGCCAGCAGTTTATTAGGCAGGAAAACCGATAATGAAAAACTGTTTTTT.

The J gene is TRBJ2-1, the V gene TRBV20-1; D is unresolved. This CDR3 comprises 13 residues. The V gene's germline CDR1 is DFQATT and CDR2 SNEGSKA (reference sequence). The V gene lost 4 bases and the J gene lost 3 bases, with 10 bases spanning the gap. For the CDR3, the DNA is TGCAGTGCTAAAAAGGAGATCTACAATGAGCAGTTCTTC. Translation: CSAKKEIYNEQFF.

This clonotype was recorded a few times. V usage is TRBV28 and J usage is TRBJ2-7; tentative D call: TRBD1 (6 bases). CDR1 MDHEN and CDR2 SYDVKM come from the germline V gene. V was clipped by 5 bases and J by 6 bases, with 23 bases between them. This CDR3 region has 16 residues. The CDR3 loop reads CASSPKGQGPRSEQYF. CDR3 nucleotide sequence: TGTGCCAGCAGTCCCAAGGGACAAGGCCCACGGAGCGAGCAGTACTTC.

The sample holds a few counts of this clonotype. The chain links TRBV5-6 to TRBJ2-1, with D possibly called TRBD1 or TRBD2 (7 bases each). The germline V and J ends were trimmed by 4 bases and 6 bases, with 17 bases remaining between them. The CDR3 loop spans 15 amino acids. Germline CDR1 SGHDT, CDR2 YYEEEE. For the CDR3, the DNA is TGTGCCAGCAGCCTGCTAGCGGAGGGGGCCAATGAGCAGTTCTTC. It is translated as CASSLLAEGANEQFF. Based on the CDR3 plus reference TRBV5-6 and TRBJ2-1, the full variable domain is DAGVTQSPTHLIKTRGQQVTLRCSPKSGHDTVSWYQQALGQGPQFIFQYYEEEERQRGNFPDRFSGHQFPNYSSELNVNALLLGDSALYLCASSLLAEGANEQFFGPGTRLTVL.

This clonotype was seen repeatedly, ten times or more. This sequence joins TRBV7-2 and TRBJ2-3, with 12 bases matching TRBD2. This CDR3 region has 17 residues. The germline gives CDR1 SGHTA, CDR2 FQGNSA. The junction had 7 bases not matched to a gene; V was cut back by 4 bases and J by 2 bases. In DNA form, the CDR3 reads TGTGCCAGCAGCTCCCGACTAGCGGGAGTTCACACAGATACGCAGTATTTT. Translating gives CASSSRLAGVHTDTQYF.

About this clonotype itself: This sequence may be a read error, since a much larger clone differs from it by one base. The chain has TRBV7-3 and TRBJ1-1, with D possibly being TRBD1 (5 bases). The germline V gene has CDR1 SGHTA and CDR2 FQGTGA. CDR3 length: 13 residues. Here the CDR3 reads CVSSWGMNTEAFF. The CDR3 DNA is TGTGTCAGCAGCTGGGGGATGAACACTGAAGCTTTCTTT.

The genes are TRBV7-8 and TRBJ1-2; D gene unclear. The CDR3 runs to 15 residues. Germline V lookup: CDR1 SGHVS, CDR2 FQNEAQ. Trimming took off 5 bases at V and 6 bases at J, with 19 bases between the two ends. CDR3 sequence reads: CASSPRTTRTNGYTF. CDR3 nucleotide sequence: TGTGCCAGCAGCCCAAGAACGACCAGGACCAATGGCTACACCTTC.